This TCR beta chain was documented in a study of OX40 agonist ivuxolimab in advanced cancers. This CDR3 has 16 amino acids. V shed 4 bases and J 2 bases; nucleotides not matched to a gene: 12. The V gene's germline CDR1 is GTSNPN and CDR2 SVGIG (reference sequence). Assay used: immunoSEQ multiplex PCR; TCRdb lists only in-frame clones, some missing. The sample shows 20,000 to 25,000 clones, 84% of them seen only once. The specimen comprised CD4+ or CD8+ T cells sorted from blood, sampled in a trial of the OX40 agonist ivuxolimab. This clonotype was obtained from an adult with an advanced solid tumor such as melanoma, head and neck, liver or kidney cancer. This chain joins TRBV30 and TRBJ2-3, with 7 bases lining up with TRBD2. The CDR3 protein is CAWNPDWEGFTDTQYF. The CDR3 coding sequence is TGTGCCTGGAACCCGGACTGGGAGGGGTTCACAGATACGCAGTATTTT.